This T cell receptor beta chain was identified in a study of T cell responses to AZD1222 COVID-19 vaccine. About the study: It was second doses at about 4 or about 12 weeks that were pooled. Study outcomes and limitations: Nearly half of spike-specific TCRs reportedly go after variant regions that carry no mutations. The donor group comprised mostly white British people and more females; the analysis possibly underestimated clonal diversity. Mapped onto spike, vaccine-associated CD4 TCRs spanned it and were dominant at 160-218 and 743-854.

Data came from immunoSEQ multiplex PCR; TCRdb stores just in-frame clones and leaves some out. This sample has 120,000 or so clones, with over 75% found just once. Comment on this clone: What it recognizes is unknown.

Per the germline V gene, CDR1 is LGHDT and CDR2 is YNNKEL (reference sequence). V was shortened by 4 bases and J by 4 bases, with 16 bases between the two germline ends. The CDR3 runs 15 residues. This receptor was obtained from an adult in good health. J is TRBJ1-2 and V is TRBV3-1 (or the pseudogene TRBV3-2), with D unresolved. Sequencing was performed on peripheral blood, taken on day 0 of AZD1222 vaccination. The DNA of the CDR3 is TGTGCCAGCAGCCCGACCCGGGGTCGGGCCTATGGCTACACCTTC. Translation: CASSPTRGRAYGYTF.